These T cell receptor beta chains were read from a single sample in a study of shared clonotypes between healthy human individuals. Produced via immunoSEQ multiplex PCR; TCRdb's table is partial and in-frame only. Of around 1.9 million clones detected, roughly 91% appear once; the ten largest clones hold about 1.5%. The sample consisted of naive CD8+ T cells from PBMCs. The source is a man between 18 and 35 years old in good health. Some clones in this sample may be carry-over from other donors' samples. The CDR3 runs from the conserved cysteine through the conserved F or W. D genes are given only for firm matches. The size entry is marked missing in some rows and otherwise reads once, few, many or a size class.

abundance,d_gene,v_gene,j_gene,CDR3aa,CDR3nt
.,.,TRBV7-9,TRBJ2-1,CASSHISKGNNEQFF,TGTGCCAGCAGTCACATTAGTAAGGGGAACAATGAGCAGTTCTTC
once,TRBD1,TRBV4-1,TRBJ1-5,CASSQGGQGVQPQHF,TGCGCCAGCAGCCAAGGGGGACAGGGGGTTCAGCCCCAGCATTTT
.,.,TRBV19,TRBJ1-5,CASSMAGGIINQPQHF,TGTGCCAGTAGTATGGCTGGAGGTATAATCAATCAGCCCCAGCATTTT
.,.,TRBV11-2,TRBJ2-1,CASSKRGDSSYNEQFF,TGTGCCAGCAGCAAGAGGGGGGATAGCTCCTACAATGAGCAGTTCTTC
.,.,TRBV7-9,TRBJ2-5,CASRQYQETQYF,TGTGCCAGCCGTCAGTACCAAGAGACCCAGTACTTC
once,TRBD2,TRBV7-3,TRBJ2-1,CASSILAGTYNEQFF,TGTGCCAGCAGCATCCTAGCGGGGACCTACAATGAGCAGTTCTTC
.,.,TRBV19,TRBJ1-1,CASSILDTMNTEAFF,TGTGCCAGTAGTATTCTGGACACGATGAACACTGAAGCTTTCTTT
.,.,TRBV7-9,TRBJ2-7,CASSFISYEQYF,TGTGCCAGCAGCTTCATCTCCTACGAGCAGTACTTC
.,TRBD2,TRBV19,TRBJ2-1,CASSTGTSSAEQFF,TGTGCCAGTAGTACCGGGACTAGTAGTGCTGAGCAGTTCTTC
.,.,TRBV4-1,TRBJ1-2,CASSQIGDWGGYTF,TGCGCCAGCAGCCAAATAGGAGACTGGGGGGGCTACACCTTC
.,.,TRBV18,TRBJ2-7,CASSPKDQAYEQYF,TGTGCCAGCTCACCGAAGGATCAGGCTTACGAGCAGTACTTC
.,.,TRBV5-6,TRBJ1-2,CASSLSGSYGYTF,TGTGCCAGCAGCTTGTCAGGGTCCTATGGCTACACCTTC
.,TRBD2,TRBV5-4,TRBJ2-2,CASSPAVAGYTGELFF,TGTGCCAGCAGCCCCGCGGTAGCGGGATACACCGGGGAGCTGTTTTTT
.,.,TRBV13,TRBJ2-6,CASSSSGANVLTF,TGTGCCAGCAGCTCCTCGGGGGCCAACGTCCTGACTTTC
.,TRBD1,TRBV5-1,TRBJ2-3,CASSSGQGTDTQYF,TGCGCCAGCAGCTCAGGACAGGGAACAGATACGCAGTATTTT
.,TRBD2,TRBV6-5,TRBJ2-1,CASSYLGGEQFF,TGTGCCAGCAGTTACTTGGGAGGGGAGCAGTTCTTC
.,.,TRBV2,TRBJ2-7,CASSETGTLRGEQYF,TGTGCCAGCAGTGAAACCGGGACTCTCCGGGGCGAGCAGTACTTC
.,TRBD1,TRBV5-1,TRBJ2-7,CASSLGQGALEQYF,TGCGCCAGCAGCTTGGGCCAGGGGGCGCTTGAGCAGTACTTC
.,TRBD1,TRBV4-3,TRBJ2-1,CASSQERTGGYNNEQFF,TGCGCCAGCAGCCAAGAAAGGACAGGGGGATACAACAATGAGCAGTTCTTC
.,.,TRBV9,TRBJ1-5,CASNKGGFANQPQHF,TGTGCCAGCAATAAAGGTGGATTTGCAAATCAGCCCCAGCATTTT
.,.,TRBV27,TRBJ2-7,CASSSGLSREQYF,TGTGCCAGCAGTTCGGGATTGTCGAGGGAGCAGTACTTC
.,TRBD1,TRBV27,TRBJ1-1,CASSWTGAQNTEAFF,TGTGCCAGCAGCTGGACAGGGGCTCAGAACACTGAAGCTTTCTTT
once,.,TRBV29-1,TRBJ2-2,CSVEPGMAGELFF,TGCAGCGTTGAACCGGGAATGGCCGGGGAGCTGTTTTTT
.,.,TRBV19,TRBJ1-1,CASSPYSGDTEAFF,TGTGCCAGTAGTCCGTACAGCGGCGACACTGAAGCTTTCTTT
.,TRBD1,TRBV19,TRBJ2-1,CASSLGTVYNEQFF,TGTGCCAGTAGTCTCGGGACAGTTTACAATGAGCAGTTCTTC
.,.,TRBV5-5,TRBJ1-5,CASSLVGTPQHF,TGTGCCAGCAGCTTGGTAGGGACACCCCAGCATTTT
.,.,TRBV7-8,TRBJ2-1,CASSLSGLLYNEQFF,TGTGCCAGCAGCTTATCGGGACTTCTCTACAATGAGCAGTTCTTC
.,.,TRBV30,TRBJ1-1,CAWSVGGGTEAFF,TGTGCCTGGAGTGTGGGGGGAGGCACTGAAGCTTTCTTT
.,TRBD2,TRBV27,TRBJ2-3,CASTDRLAGVTDTQYF,TGTGCCAGCACCGACCGGCTAGCGGGAGTCACAGATACGCAGTATTTT
.,.,TRBV9,TRBJ2-2,CASSVSNTGELFF,TGTGCCAGCAGCGTCAGTAACACCGGGGAGCTGTTTTTT
.,TRBD1,TRBV6-5,TRBJ2-3,CASSAQGSNTDTQYF,TGTGCCAGCAGTGCACAGGGGTCAAACACAGATACGCAGTATTTT
.,.,TRBV11-2,TRBJ2-2,CASSSRGEGHTSNTGELFF,TGTGCCAGCAGCTCCCGTGGTGAGGGCCATACGTCGAACACCGGGGAGCTGTTTTTT
few,.,TRBV25-1,TRBJ2-1,CASSAYNEQFF,TGTGCCAGCAGTGCCTACAATGAGCAGTTCTTC
.,.,TRBV10-3,TRBJ1-5,CAIRSGQRGQPQHF,TGTGCCATCAGGTCGGGGCAGCGGGGTCAGCCCCAGCATTTT
.,.,TRBV6-1,TRBJ2-1,CASSESRFANEQFF,TGTGCCAGCAGTGAAAGTAGGTTTGCCAATGAGCAGTTCTTC
.,.,TRBV19,TRBJ2-5,CASSILDQETQYF,TGTGCCAGTAGTATCCTGGATCAAGAGACCCAGTACTTC
.,.,TRBV5-6,TRBJ2-7,CASSLVASYEQYF,TGTGCCAGCAGCTTGGTAGCTTCCTACGAGCAGTACTTC
.,.,TRBV18,TRBJ1-2,CASSPTTNYGYTF,TGTGCCAGCTCACCGACAACGAACTATGGCTACACCTTC
.,.,TRBV6-1,TRBJ2-3,CASSEQQGSTDTQYF,TGTGCCAGCAGTGAACAACAGGGCAGCACAGATACGCAGTATTTT
.,TRBD2,TRBV13,TRBJ2-5,CASSPGLAGATHKETQYF,TGTGCCAGCAGCCCCGGACTAGCGGGAGCCACGCATAAAGAGACCCAGTACTTC
.,.,TRBV11-2,TRBJ2-4,CASSLLSERVGKNIQYF,TGTGCCAGCAGCTTGTTGTCGGAGCGGGTGGGCAAAAACATTCAGTACTTC
.,.,TRBV7-8,TRBJ2-7,CASSLRDRETYEQYF,TGTGCCAGCAGCTTAAGAGACCGGGAAACCTACGAGCAGTACTTC
.,TRBD1,TRBV28,TRBJ2-2,CASSGQGPGELFF,TGTGCCAGCAGCGGACAGGGTCCCGGGGAGCTGTTTTTT
.,.,TRBV19,TRBJ2-1,CASSQTSYNEQFF,TGTGCCAGTAGTCAAACAAGCTACAATGAGCAGTTCTTC
.,.,TRBV14,TRBJ2-7,CASSQDRQPSYEQYF,TGTGCCAGCAGCCAAGATCGGCAGCCTTCCTACGAGCAGTACTTC